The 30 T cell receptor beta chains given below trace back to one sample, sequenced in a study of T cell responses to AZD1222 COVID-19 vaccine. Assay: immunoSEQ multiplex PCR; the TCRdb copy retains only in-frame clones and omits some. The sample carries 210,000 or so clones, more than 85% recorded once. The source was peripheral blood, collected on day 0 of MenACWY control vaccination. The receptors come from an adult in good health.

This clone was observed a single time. The CDR3: CASSADSNQPQHF. CDR3 coding DNA: TGTGCCAGCAGTGCCGACAGCAATCAGCCCCAGCATTTT. This sequence joins TRBV6-4 and TRBJ1-5; D call uncertain. The CDR3 covers 13 residues. Trimming cost V 4 bases and J 1 base, with 5 bases left between them. The germline gives CDR1 MRHNA, CDR2 SNTAGT.

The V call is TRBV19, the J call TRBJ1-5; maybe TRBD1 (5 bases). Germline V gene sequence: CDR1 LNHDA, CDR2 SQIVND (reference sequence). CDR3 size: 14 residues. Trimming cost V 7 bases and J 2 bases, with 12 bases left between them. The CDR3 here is CASTEGARNQPQHF. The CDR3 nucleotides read TGTGCCAGTACCGAAGGGGCCCGCAATCAGCCCCAGCATTTT.

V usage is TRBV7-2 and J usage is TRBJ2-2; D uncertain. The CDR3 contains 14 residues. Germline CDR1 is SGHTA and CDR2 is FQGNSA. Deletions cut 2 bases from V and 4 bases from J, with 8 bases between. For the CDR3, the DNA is TGTGCCAGCAGCTTAAGGCAGACCACCGGGGAGCTGTTTTTT. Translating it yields CASSLRQTTGELFF.

The CDR3 region has the DNA TGTGCCAGGGGGTGGAGGCGTAGCTCCTACAATGAGCAGTTCTTC. Translated: CARGWRRSSYNEQFF. The V and J genes are TRBV9 and TRBJ2-1; a possible D gene is TRBD2 (5 bases). CDR1 and CDR2 (germline): SGDLS, YYNGEE. V was clipped by 8 bases and J by 0 bases, with 15 bases between them. The CDR3 runs 15 residues.

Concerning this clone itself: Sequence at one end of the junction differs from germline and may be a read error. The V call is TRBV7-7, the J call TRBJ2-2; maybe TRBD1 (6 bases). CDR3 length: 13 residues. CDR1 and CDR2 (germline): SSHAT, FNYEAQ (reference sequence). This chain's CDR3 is CASSTGQNGELFF. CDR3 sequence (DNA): TGTGCTAGCAGCACAGGACAGAACGGGGAGCTGTTTTTT.

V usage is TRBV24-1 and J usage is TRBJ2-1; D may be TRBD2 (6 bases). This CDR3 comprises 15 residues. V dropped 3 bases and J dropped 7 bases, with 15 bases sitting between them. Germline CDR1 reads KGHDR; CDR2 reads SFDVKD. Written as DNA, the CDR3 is TGTGCCACCAGTGATCCGCGGAGGGCGGGGAATGAGCAGTTCTTC. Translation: CATSDPRRAGNEQFF.

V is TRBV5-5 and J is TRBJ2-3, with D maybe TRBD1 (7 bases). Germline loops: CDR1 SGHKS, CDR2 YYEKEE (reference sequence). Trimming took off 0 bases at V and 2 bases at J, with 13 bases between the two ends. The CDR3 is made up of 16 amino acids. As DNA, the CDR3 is TGTGCCAGCAGCTTGGCCGCGGGGACAGTCACAGATACGCAGTATTTT. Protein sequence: CASSLAAGTVTDTQYF. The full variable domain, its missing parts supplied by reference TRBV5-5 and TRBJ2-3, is DAGVTQSPTHLIKTRGQQVTLRCSPISGHKSVSWYQQVLGQGPQFIFQYYEKEERGRGNFPDRFSARQFPNYSSELNVNALLLGDSALYLCASSLAAGTVTDTQYFGPGTRLTVL.

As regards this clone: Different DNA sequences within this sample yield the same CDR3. The CDR3 bases are TGTGCCAGCAGTCCGGGACAGGGGTATGGCTACACCTTC. Protein product: CASSPGQGYGYTF. The chain joins TRBV12-3 or TRBV12-4 to TRBJ1-2, with TRBD1 identical over 10 bases. V was pared by 5 bases and J by 5 bases, with 2 bases of the junction left unmatched. The CDR3 has 13 amino acids.

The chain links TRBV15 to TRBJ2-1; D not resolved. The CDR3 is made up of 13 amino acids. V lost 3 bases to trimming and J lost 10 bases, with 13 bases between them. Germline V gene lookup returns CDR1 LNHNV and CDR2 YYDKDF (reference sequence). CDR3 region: CATSRANSDEQFF. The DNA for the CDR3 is TGTGCCACCAGCAGGGCTAATTCTGACGAGCAGTTCTTC.

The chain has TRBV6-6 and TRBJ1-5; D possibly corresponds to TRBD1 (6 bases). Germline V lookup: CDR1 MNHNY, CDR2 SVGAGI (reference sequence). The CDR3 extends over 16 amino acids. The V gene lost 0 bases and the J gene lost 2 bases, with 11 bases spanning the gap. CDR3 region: CASSYSKGGGNQPQHF. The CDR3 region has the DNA TGTGCCAGCAGTTACTCGAAGGGGGGCGGCAATCAGCCCCAGCATTTT.

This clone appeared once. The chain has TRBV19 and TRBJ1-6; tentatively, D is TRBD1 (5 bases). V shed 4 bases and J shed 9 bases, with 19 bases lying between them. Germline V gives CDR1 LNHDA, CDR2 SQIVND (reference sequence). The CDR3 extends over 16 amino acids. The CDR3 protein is CASSTGAGLTISPLHF. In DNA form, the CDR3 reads TGTGCCAGTAGTACTGGGGCAGGGTTGACAATTTCACCCCTCCACTTT.

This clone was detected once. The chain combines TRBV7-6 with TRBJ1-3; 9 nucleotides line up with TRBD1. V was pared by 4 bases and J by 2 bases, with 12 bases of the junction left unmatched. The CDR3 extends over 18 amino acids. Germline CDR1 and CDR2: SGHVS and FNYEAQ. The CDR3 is CASSSASLGTGTGNTIYF. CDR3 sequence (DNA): TGTGCCAGCAGCTCGGCGTCCCTAGGGACAGGGACTGGAAACACCATATATTTT. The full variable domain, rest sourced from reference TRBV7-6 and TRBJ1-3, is GAGVSQSPRYKVTKRGQDVALRCDPISGHVSLYWYRQALGQGPEFLTYFNYEAQQDKSGLPNDRFSAERPEGSISTLTIQRTEQRDSAMYRCASSSASLGTGTGNTIYFGEGSWLTVV.

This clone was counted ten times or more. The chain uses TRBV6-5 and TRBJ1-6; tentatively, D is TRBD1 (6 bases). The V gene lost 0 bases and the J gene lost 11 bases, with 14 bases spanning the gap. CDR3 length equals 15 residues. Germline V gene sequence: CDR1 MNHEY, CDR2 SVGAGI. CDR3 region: CASSYSGRGYPPLHF. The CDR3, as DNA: TGTGCCAGCAGTTACTCGGGCAGGGGTTATCCACCCCTCCACTTT.

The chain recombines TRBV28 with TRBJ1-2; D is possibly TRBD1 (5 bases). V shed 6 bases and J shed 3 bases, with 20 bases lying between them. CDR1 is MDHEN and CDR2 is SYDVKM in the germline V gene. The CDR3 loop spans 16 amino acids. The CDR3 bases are TGTGCCAGCAGGGTTGGGGGAGGTTTCGGGGACTATGGCTACACCTTC. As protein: CASRVGGGFGDYGYTF.

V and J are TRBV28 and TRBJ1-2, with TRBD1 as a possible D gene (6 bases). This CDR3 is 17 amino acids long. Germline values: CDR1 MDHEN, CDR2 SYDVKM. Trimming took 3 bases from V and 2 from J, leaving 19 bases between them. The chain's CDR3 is CASSFPHYGGANYGYTF. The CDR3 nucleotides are TGTGCCAGCAGTTTCCCCCATTATGGGGGCGCCAACTATGGCTACACCTTC.

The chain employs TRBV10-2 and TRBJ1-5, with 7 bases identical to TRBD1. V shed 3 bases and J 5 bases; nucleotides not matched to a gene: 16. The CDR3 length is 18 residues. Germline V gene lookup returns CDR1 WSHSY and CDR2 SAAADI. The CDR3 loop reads CASSDPLRQGRVDQPQHF. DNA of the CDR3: TGCGCCAGCAGTGATCCCCTAAGACAGGGCCGGGTGGATCAGCCCCAGCATTTT.

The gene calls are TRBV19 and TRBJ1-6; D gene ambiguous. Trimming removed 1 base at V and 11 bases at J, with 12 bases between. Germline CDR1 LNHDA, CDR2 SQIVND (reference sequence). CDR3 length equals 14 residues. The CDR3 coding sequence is TGTGCCAGTAGTATAGGGCAGGCGGAGGCACCCCTCCACTTT. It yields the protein CASSIGQAEAPLHF.

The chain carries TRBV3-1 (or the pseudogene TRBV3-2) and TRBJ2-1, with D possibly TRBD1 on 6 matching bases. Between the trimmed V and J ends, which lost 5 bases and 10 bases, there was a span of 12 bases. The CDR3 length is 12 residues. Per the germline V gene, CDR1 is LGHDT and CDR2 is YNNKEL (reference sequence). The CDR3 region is CASSARDTEQFF. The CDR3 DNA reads TGTGCCAGCAGCGCCCGGGACACGGAGCAGTTCTTC.

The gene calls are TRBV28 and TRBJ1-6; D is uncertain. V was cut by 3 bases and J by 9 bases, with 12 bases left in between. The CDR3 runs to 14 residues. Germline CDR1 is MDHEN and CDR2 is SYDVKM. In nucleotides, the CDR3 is TGTGCCAGCAGTTTTTTTGTCATCGGTTCACCCCTCCACTTT. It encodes CASSFFVIGSPLHF.

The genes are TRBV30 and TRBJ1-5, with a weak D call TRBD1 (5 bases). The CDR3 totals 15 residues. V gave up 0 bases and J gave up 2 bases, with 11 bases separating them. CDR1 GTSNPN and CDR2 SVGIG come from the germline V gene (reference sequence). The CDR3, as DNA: TGTGCCTGGAGTGTAAGGAGGGGAGGCAATCAGCCCCAGCATTTT. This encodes CAWSVRRGGNQPQHF.

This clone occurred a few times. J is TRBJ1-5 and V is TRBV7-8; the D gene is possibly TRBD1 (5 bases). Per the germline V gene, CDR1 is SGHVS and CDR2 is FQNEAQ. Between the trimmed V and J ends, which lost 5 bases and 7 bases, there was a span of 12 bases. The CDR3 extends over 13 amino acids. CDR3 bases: TGTGCCAGCAGCACGTCCGGGGGGCAGCCCCAGCATTTT. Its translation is CASSTSGGQPQHF.

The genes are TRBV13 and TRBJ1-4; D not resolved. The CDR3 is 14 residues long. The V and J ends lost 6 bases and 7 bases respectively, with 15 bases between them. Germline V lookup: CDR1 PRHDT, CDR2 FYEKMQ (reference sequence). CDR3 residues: CASSNPSSSEKLFF. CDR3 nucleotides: TGTGCCAGCAGTAACCCGTCGTCGAGTGAAAAACTGTTTTTT.

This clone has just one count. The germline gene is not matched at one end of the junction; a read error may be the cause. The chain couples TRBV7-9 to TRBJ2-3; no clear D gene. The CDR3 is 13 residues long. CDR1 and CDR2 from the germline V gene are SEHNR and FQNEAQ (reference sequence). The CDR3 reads CASSLDSTDTQYF. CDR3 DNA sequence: TGTGCCAGCAGTTTAGACAGCACAGATACGCAGTATTTT.

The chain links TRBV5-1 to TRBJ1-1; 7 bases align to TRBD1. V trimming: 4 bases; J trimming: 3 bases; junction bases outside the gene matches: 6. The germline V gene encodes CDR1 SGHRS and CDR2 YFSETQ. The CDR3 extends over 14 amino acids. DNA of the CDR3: TGCGCCAGCAGCACCGTTCAGGGGGACACTGAAGCTTTCTTT. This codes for CASSTVQGDTEAFF.

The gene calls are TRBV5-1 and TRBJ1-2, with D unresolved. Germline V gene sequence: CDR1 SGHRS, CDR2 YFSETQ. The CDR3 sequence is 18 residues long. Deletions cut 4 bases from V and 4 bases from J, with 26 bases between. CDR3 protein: CASSPGSSTKRSLYGYTF. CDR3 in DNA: TGCGCCAGCAGCCCAGGCTCATCCACAAAAAGGTCTCTCTATGGCTACACCTTC.

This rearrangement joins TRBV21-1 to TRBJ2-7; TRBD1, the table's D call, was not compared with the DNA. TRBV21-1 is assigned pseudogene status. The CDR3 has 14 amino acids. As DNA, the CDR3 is TGTGCCATCCACATGGACAGCAACTCCTACGAGCAGTACTTC. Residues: CAIHMDSNSYEQYF.

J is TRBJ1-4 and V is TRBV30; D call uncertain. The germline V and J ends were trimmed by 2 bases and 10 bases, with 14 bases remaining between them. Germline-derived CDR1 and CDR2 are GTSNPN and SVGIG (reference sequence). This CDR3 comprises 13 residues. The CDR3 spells CAWSPPWERKLFF. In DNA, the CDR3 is TGTGCCTGGAGTCCCCCCTGGGAAAGAAAACTGTTTTTT.

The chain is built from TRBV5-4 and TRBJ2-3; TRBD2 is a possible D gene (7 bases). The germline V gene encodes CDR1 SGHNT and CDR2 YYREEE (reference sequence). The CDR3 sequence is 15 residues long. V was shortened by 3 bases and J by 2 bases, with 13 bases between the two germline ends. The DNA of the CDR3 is TGTGCCAGCAGCTGGAGGGGGGGCCTCACAGATACGCAGTATTTT. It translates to CASSWRGGLTDTQYF.

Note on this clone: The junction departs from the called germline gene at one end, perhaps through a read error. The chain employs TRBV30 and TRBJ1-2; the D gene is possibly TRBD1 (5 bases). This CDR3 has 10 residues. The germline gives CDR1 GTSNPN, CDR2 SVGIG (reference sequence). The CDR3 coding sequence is TGTGCCTGGAGGGGCAGGGAGACCCACTTC. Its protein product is CAWRGRETHF. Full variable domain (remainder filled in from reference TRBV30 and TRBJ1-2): SQTIHQWPATLVQPVGSPLSLECTVEGTSNPNLYWYRQAAGRGLQLLFYSVGIGQISSEVPQNLSASRPQDRQFILSSKKLLLSDSGFYLCAWRGRETHFGSGTRLTVV.

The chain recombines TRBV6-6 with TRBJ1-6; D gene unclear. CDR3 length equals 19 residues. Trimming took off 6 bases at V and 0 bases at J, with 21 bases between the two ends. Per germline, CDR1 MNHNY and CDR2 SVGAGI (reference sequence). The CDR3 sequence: CASSSTRPTLSSYNSPLHF. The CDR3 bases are TGTGCCAGCAGCTCTACTCGACCGACGCTGAGCTCCTATAATTCACCCCTCCACTTT.